Following are 14 T cell receptor beta chains from one sample sequenced in a study of blood T cell repertoires in COVID-19. The table came from immunoSEQ multiplex PCR; TCRdb's copy has only in-frame clones and leaves some out. The sample lists around 200,000 clones, approximately 85% occurring once. Sequencing input: peripheral blood. These TCRs come from a human donor with active or convalescent COVID-19. The donor label of this sample is uncertain.

CDR3 sequence (DNA): TGTGCCAGCAGCGGAAGACTAGCGGGGGAGAATGAGCAGTTCTTC. It codes for CASSGRLAGENEQFF. The chain carries TRBV9 and TRBJ2-1, with 12 bases fitting TRBD2. Trimming cost V 3 bases and J 7 bases; bases outside gene matches: 5. CDR1 is SGDLS, CDR2 YYNGEE, per germline. This CDR3 has 15 amino acids.

J is TRBJ2-7 and V is TRBV3-1 (or the pseudogene TRBV3-2), with TRBD1 matching 11 bases. CDR1 is LGHDT and CDR2 is YNNKEL in the germline V gene (reference sequence). Trimming cost V 10 bases and J 7 bases; bases outside gene matches: 12. The length of the CDR3 is 14 residues. This CDR3 reads CATSGTGGLTEQYF. The CDR3 DNA reads as TGTGCCACCTCCGGGACAGGGGGGTTAACGGAGCAGTACTTC.

This clone has a handful of counts. The V and J genes are TRBV2 and TRBJ2-4; TRBD2 matches at 9 bases. CDR1 is SNHLY and CDR2 is FYNNEI in the germline V gene. The CDR3 is made up of 16 amino acids. V dropped 3 bases and J dropped 6; count of bases not matched to a gene: 9. The CDR3 loop reads CASSDVREGRTNIQYF. Here the CDR3 DNA reads TGTGCCAGCAGTGATGTGCGGGAGGGCCGAACAAACATTCAGTACTTC.

This clone was observed a single time. The chain combines TRBV28 with TRBJ2-1, with D tentatively TRBD2 (6 bases). Germline assignment: CDR1 MDHEN and CDR2 SYDVKM. The CDR3 totals 15 residues. The V end was cut by 7 bases, the J end by 5 bases, with 18 bases between. CDR3 sequence: CASTTPGRDNNEQFF. CDR3 bases: TGTGCCAGCACCACACCCGGGAGAGACAACAATGAGCAGTTCTTC.

This chain links TRBV29-1 with TRBJ1-2, with no clear D. Germline loops: CDR1 SQVTM, CDR2 ANQGSEA. The germline V and J ends were trimmed by 7 bases and 4 bases, with 10 bases remaining between them. This CDR3 is 11 amino acids long. In DNA, the CDR3 is TGCAGCGCACGGGATTCCTATGGCTACACCTTC. Encoded protein: CSARDSYGYTF.

The gene calls are TRBV10-3 and TRBJ1-1, with 9 bases fitting TRBD1. Germline values: CDR1 ENHRY, CDR2 SYGVKD. J gave up 7 bases and V 8 bases, and 11 bases lay outside the gene matches. This CDR3 is built from 14 residues. CDR3 residues: CAIGGDRDTYEAFF. The CDR3, as DNA: TGTGCCATCGGAGGGGACAGGGATACCTATGAAGCTTTCTTT.

This sequence joins TRBV5-5 and TRBJ2-3, with D perhaps TRBD1 (5 bases). The CDR3 is made up of 13 amino acids. Trimming took off 6 bases at V and 4 bases at J, with 12 bases between the two ends. Germline CDR1 and CDR2: SGHKS and YYEKEE (reference sequence). CDR3 region: CASTGHNADTQYF. CDR3 sequence (DNA): TGTGCCAGCACCGGACACAACGCAGATACGCAGTATTTT.

The chain links TRBV6-5 to TRBJ1-6, with D unresolved. The CDR3 is made up of 15 amino acids. The V gene lost 4 bases and the J gene lost 0 bases, with 7 bases spanning the gap. Germline-derived CDR1 and CDR2 are MNHEY and SVGAGI. The CDR3 DNA reads TGTGCCAGCAGTTCTAAGAGCTCCTATAATTCACCCCTCCACTTT. This encodes CASSSKSSYNSPLHF.

This clone appeared a few times. V and J are TRBV19 and TRBJ1-5, with 8 bases matching TRBD1. J was trimmed by 1 base and V by 6 bases; bases with no gene match: 8. The CDR3 spans 16 residues. CDR1 and CDR2 (germline): LNHDA, SQIVND (reference sequence). The CDR3 nucleotides are TGTGCCAGTAGCAACAGGGGGATGGGAAGCAATCAGCCCCAGCATTTT. It translates to CASSNRGMGSNQPQHF.

The gene calls are TRBV5-1 and TRBJ1-1; 9 bases are shared with TRBD1. The CDR3 length is 15 residues. Trimming took 3 bases from V and 4 from J; bases not matched to a gene: 7. Germline CDR1 reads SGHRS; CDR2 reads YFSETQ. CDR3 residues: CASSSTGGAFTEAFF. The CDR3 DNA sequence: TGCGCCAGCAGCTCCACAGGGGGCGCTTTCACTGAAGCTTTCTTT.

The V gene is TRBV13, the J gene TRBJ2-6; D is unclear. Trimming stripped 4 bases from V and 0 bases from J, with 4 bases between. This CDR3 spans 14 amino acids. Germline V gene sequence: CDR1 PRHDT, CDR2 FYEKMQ (reference sequence). The CDR3 protein is CASSSRSGANVLTF. DNA of the CDR3: TGTGCCAGCAGCTCCCGCTCTGGGGCCAACGTCCTGACTTTC.

V usage is TRBV7-7 and J usage is TRBJ2-2, with 8 bases identical to TRBD1. Germline CDR1 SSHAT, CDR2 FNYEAQ (reference sequence). The length of the CDR3 is 13 residues. The V segment lost 5 bases and the J segment 6 bases; nucleotides outside the gene matches: 2. The CDR3 is CASSKQGAGELFF. In nucleotides, the CDR3 is TGTGCCAGCAGCAAACAGGGGGCCGGGGAGCTGTTTTTT.

The J gene is TRBJ2-5, the V gene TRBV9; TRBD2 matches 12 bases. CDR3 length: 16 amino acids. After removal of 4 bases from V and 1 base from J, the junction contained 5 bases not matched to a gene. The germline V gene encodes CDR1 SGDLS and CDR2 YYNGEE. CDR3 loop: CASSFLAGGSQETQYF. The CDR3 DNA follows: TGTGCCAGCAGCTTTCTAGCGGGGGGGTCCCAAGAGACCCAGTACTTC.

CDR3 residues: CASSLPGQGVSGSSYNEQFF. CDR3 DNA: TGTGCCAGCAGCCTTCCGGGACAGGGGGTATCGGGGAGCTCCTACAATGAGCAGTTCTTC. The chain carries TRBV3-1 (or the pseudogene TRBV3-2) and TRBJ2-1, with TRBD1 matching over 11 bases. This CDR3 has 20 amino acids. CDR1 is LGHDT, CDR2 YNNKEL, per germline (reference sequence). V trimming: 4 bases; J trimming: 0 bases; junction bases outside the gene matches: 14.